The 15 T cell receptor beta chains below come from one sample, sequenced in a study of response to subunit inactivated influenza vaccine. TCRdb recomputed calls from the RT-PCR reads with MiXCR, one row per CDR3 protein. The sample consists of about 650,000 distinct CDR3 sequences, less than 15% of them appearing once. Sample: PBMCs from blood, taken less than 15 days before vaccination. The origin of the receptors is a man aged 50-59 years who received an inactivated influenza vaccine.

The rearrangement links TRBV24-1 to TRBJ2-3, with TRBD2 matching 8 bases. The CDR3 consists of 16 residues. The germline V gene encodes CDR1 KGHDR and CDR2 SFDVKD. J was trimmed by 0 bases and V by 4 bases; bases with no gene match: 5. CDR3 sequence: CATSDVSGASTDTQYF. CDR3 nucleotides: TGTGCCACCAGTGACGTTAGCGGGGCTAGCACAGATACGCAGTATTTT.

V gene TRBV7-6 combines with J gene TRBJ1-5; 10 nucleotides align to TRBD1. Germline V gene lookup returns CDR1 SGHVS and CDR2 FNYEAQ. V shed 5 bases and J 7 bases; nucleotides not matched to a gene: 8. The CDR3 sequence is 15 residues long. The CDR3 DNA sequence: TGTGCCAGCAGCCTGGGGACAGGGGCGTACCAGCCCCAGCATTTT. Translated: CASSLGTGAYQPQHF.

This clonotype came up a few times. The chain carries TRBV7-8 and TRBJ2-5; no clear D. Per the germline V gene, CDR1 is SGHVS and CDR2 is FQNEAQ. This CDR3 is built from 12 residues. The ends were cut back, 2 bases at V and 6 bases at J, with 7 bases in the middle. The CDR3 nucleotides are TGTGCCAGCAGCTTATCCACTCAGACCCAGTACTTC. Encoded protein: CASSLSTQTQYF.

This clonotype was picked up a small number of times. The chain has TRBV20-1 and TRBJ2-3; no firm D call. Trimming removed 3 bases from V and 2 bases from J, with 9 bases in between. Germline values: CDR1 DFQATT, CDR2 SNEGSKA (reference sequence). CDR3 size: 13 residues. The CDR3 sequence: CSASAGVTDTQYF. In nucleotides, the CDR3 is TGCAGTGCTAGTGCAGGAGTCACAGATACGCAGTATTTT.

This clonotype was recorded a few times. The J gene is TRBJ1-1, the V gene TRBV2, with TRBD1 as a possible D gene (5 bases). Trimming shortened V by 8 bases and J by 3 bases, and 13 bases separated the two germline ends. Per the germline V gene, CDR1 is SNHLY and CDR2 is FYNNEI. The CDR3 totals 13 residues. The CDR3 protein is CASGTNGYTEAFF. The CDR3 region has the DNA TGTGCCAGCGGGACCAACGGGTACACTGAAGCTTTCTTT.

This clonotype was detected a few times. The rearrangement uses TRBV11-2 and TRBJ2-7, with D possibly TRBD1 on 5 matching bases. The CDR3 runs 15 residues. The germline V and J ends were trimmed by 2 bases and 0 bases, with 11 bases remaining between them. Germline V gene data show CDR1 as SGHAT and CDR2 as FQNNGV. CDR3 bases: TGTGCCAGCAGCTTATTACAAGGGGTCTCCTACGAGCAGTACTTC. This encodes CASSLLQGVSYEQYF.

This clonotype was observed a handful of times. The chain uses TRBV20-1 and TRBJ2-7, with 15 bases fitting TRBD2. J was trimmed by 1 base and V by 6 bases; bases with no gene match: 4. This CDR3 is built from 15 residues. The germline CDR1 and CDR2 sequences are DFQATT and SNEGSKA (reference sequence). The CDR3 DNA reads TGCAGTGCGTGGACTAGCGGGAGGGGTTCCTACGAGCAGTACTTC. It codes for CSAWTSGRGSYEQYF.

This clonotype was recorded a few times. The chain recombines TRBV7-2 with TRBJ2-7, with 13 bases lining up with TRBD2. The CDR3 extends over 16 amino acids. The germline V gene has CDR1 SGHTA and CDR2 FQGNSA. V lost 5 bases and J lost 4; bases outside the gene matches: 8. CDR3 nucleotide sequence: TGTGCCAGCAGCGTAACTAGCGGGAGGGCCGTTTACGAGCAGTACTTC. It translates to CASSVTSGRAVYEQYF.

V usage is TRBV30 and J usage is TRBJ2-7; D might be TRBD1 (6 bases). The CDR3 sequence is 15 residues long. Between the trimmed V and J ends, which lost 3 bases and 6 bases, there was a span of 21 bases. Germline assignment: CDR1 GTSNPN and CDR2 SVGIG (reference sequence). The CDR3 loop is CAWRARGIASPEQYF. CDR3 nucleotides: TGTGCCTGGAGAGCCAGGGGCATAGCGTCACCCGAGCAGTACTTC.

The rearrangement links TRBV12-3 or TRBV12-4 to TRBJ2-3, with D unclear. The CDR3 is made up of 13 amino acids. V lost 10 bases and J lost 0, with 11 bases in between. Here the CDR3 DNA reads TGTGCCACAACCCGCGCAAGCACAGATACGCAGTATTTT. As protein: CATTRASTDTQYF.

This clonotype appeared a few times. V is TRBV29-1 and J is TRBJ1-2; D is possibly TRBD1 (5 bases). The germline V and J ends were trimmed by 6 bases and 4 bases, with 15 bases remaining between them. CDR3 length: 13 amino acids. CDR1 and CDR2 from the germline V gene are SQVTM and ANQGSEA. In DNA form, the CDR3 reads TGCAGCGTCCTTAAGGGGACGAGCTATGGCTACACCTTC. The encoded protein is CSVLKGTSYGYTF. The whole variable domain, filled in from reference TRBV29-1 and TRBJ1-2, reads SAVISQKPSRDICQRGTSLTIQCQVDSQVTMMFWYRQQPGQSLTLIATANQGSEATYESGFVIDKFPISRPNLTFSTLTVSNMSPEDSSIYLCSVLKGTSYGYTFGSGTRLTVV.

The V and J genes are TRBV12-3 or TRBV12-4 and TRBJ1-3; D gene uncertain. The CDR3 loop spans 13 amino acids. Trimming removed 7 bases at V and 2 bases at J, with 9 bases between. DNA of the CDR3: TGTGCCAGCAATGATGGGGCTGGAAACACCATATATTTT. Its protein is CASNDGAGNTIYF.

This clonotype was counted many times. The CDR3 DNA follows: TGTGCCAGCAGTGAATGGGAGACCCAGTACTTC. Amino acid sequence: CASSEWETQYF. This chain joins TRBV25-1 and TRBJ2-5; D call uncertain. V lost 1 base to trimming and J lost 5 bases, with 2 bases between them. This CDR3 comprises 11 residues. Per the germline V gene, CDR1 is MGHDK and CDR2 is SYGVNS.

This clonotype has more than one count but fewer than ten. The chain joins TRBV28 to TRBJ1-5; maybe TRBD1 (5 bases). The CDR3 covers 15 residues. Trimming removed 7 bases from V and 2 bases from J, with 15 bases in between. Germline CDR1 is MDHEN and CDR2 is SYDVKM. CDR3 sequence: CASTPGAERNQPQHF. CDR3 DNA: TGTGCCAGCACCCCTGGGGCGGAACGCAATCAGCCCCAGCATTTT.

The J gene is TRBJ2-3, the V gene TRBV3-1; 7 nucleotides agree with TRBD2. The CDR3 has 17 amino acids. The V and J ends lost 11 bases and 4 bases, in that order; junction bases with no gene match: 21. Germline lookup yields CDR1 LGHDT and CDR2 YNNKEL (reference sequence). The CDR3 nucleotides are TGTGCCTCCACCCAAGGACAAGGCGGGAGTTTCCCAGATACGCAGTATTTT. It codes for CASTQGQGGSFPDTQYF.